The 21 T cell receptor beta chains reported below all come from one sample, sequenced in a study of vaccination and CD4 T cells after COVID-19. These receptors' targets are unknown. Time point defined: late sampling 161 to 241 days after vaccination in three convalescent patients. Indicated treatment: approximately 11-day PBMC culture with coronavirus spike peptide pools or control peptides (ViraFEST assay). The Oncomine TCR Beta short-read assay generated sequence data from the DNA of cultured CD4+ T cells. TCRdb called the PCR reads again in MiXCR, with one record for every CDR3 protein. The sample gives approximately 22,000 distinct CDR3 sequences, 32% of which show up once; approximately 10% is in the top ten. Sample: CD4+ T cells from blood, cultured in vitro, taken about 7 months after SARS-CoV-2 vaccination. These TCRs come from a human donor who had recovered from COVID-19.

This chain links TRBV6-1 with TRBJ1-5; possible D gene TRBD1, 5 bases. Germline V gene data show CDR1 as MNHNS and CDR2 as SASEGT. Trimming stripped 6 bases from V and 6 bases from J, with 21 bases between. The CDR3 consists of 16 residues. The CDR3, as DNA: TGTGCCAGCAGCTGGAACGGGGCGGGCACATTTCAGCCCCAGCATTTT. This sequence encodes CASSWNGAGTFQPQHF.

This clonotype was seen a few times. V usage is TRBV7-9 and J usage is TRBJ2-1, with 10 bases lining up with TRBD2. V lost 2 bases to trimming and J lost 4 bases; unmatched junction nucleotides: 5. Germline loops: CDR1 SEHNR, CDR2 FQNEAQ (reference sequence). This CDR3 has 16 residues. The CDR3 sequence is CASSLSGTSAYNEQFF. CDR3 DNA sequence: TGTGCCAGCAGCTTATCAGGGACTAGCGCGTACAATGAGCAGTTCTTC. The variable domain in full, completed from reference TRBV7-9 and TRBJ2-1, reads DTGVSQNPRHKITKRGQNVTFRCDPISEHNRLYWYRQTLGQGPEFLTYFQNEAQLEKSRLLSDRFSAERPKGSFSTLEIQRTEQGDSAMYLCASSLSGTSAYNEQFFGPGTRLTVL.

This clonotype has just a few counts. The V call is TRBV20-1, the J call TRBJ2-1, with 12 nucleotides matching TRBD2. CDR3 length equals 14 residues. Germline V lookup: CDR1 DFQATT, CDR2 SNEGSKA (reference sequence). V lost 6 bases, J lost 4 bases, and 4 bases stayed unmatched. CDR3 DNA sequence: TGCAGTGCGGGCGGACTAGCGGGATACAATGAGCAGTTCTTC. This sequence encodes CSAGGLAGYNEQFF.

This clonotype came up a few times. This rearrangement joins TRBV7-9 to TRBJ2-7; TRBD1 matches 10 bases. The CDR3 spans 17 residues. Germline V gene lookup returns CDR1 SEHNR and CDR2 FQNEAQ (reference sequence). After removal of 5 bases from V and 0 bases from J, the junction contained 10 bases not matched to a gene. The CDR3 loop reads CASSRPSGTGVSYEQYF. The CDR3 DNA reads as TGTGCCAGCAGCCGTCCTTCGGGGACAGGGGTCTCCTACGAGCAGTACTTC.

The V call is TRBV7-9, the J call TRBJ2-1; D unresolved. The CDR3 loop spans 14 amino acids. Germline loops: CDR1 SEHNR, CDR2 FQNEAQ (reference sequence). Trimming pared 1 base from V and 6 bases from J, leaving 10 bases between. CDR3 nucleotide sequence: TGTGCCAGCAGCTTAGTTGTGCCCTTCAATGAGCAGTTCTTC. Its translation is CASSLVVPFNEQFF.

The rearrangement uses TRBV6-1 and TRBJ2-7; D is unresolved. CDR1 MNHNS and CDR2 SASEGT come from the germline V gene. The CDR3 spans 13 residues. V dropped 1 base and J dropped 3 bases, with 7 bases sitting between them. CDR3 in amino acids: CASSEGWGYEQYF. The CDR3, as DNA: TGTGCCAGCAGTGAAGGTTGGGGCTACGAGCAGTACTTC.

This clonotype was detected only a few times. The gene calls are TRBV6-1 and TRBJ2-7; TRBD2 agrees at 7 bases. Germline CDR1 is MNHNS and CDR2 is SASEGT. This CDR3 comprises 16 residues. J was trimmed by 0 bases and V by 4 bases; bases with no gene match: 9. Here the CDR3 DNA reads TGTGCCAGCAGTGGCATCTCTAGCGGTAGCTCCTACGAGCAGTACTTC. Translation gives CASSGISSGSSYEQYF.

V is TRBV20-1 and J is TRBJ2-1; D possibly corresponds to TRBD2 (6 bases). The CDR3 has 13 amino acids. The germline V gene has CDR1 DFQATT and CDR2 SNEGSKA (reference sequence). The V gene lost 3 bases and the J gene lost 6 bases, with 12 bases spanning the gap. The CDR3 spells CSARGGGVNEQFF. The DNA of the CDR3 is TGCAGTGCTAGGGGGGGTGGGGTCAATGAGCAGTTCTTC.

The chain links TRBV15 to TRBJ2-1; possibly TRBD2 for D (7 bases). There are 16 residues in the CDR3. V lost 8 bases and J lost 4, with 21 bases in between. Looked up from germline, CDR1 is LNHNV and CDR2 is YYDKDF (reference sequence). This chain's CDR3 is CATRLGGGAGYNEQFF. The CDR3 region has the DNA TGTGCCACCCGCCTTGGGGGGGGGGCAGGTTACAATGAGCAGTTCTTC.

There are a few counts of this clonotype. The rearrangement uses TRBV20-1 and TRBJ2-7; TRBD2 aligns across 11 bases. The germline CDR1 and CDR2 sequences are DFQATT and SNEGSKA (reference sequence). V gave up 1 base and J gave up 9 bases; unmatched junction bases: 14. The CDR3 contains 16 residues. CDR3 sequence reads: CSARGRGTSGVTGQYF. CDR3 coding DNA: TGCAGTGCTAGAGGGAGAGGGACTAGCGGCGTTACCGGGCAGTACTTC.

This clonotype has just a few counts. The chain joins TRBV7-9 to TRBJ1-3, with D unresolved. The germline V gene encodes CDR1 SEHNR and CDR2 FQNEAQ (reference sequence). Between the trimmed V and J ends, which lost 2 bases and 2 bases, there was a span of 7 bases. The CDR3 sequence is 14 residues long. CDR3 DNA: TGTGCCAGCAGCTTATTAGAGGCTGGAAACACCATATATTTT. Translated: CASSLLEAGNTIYF. Full variable domain (missing parts from reference TRBV7-9 and TRBJ1-3): DTGVSQNPRHKITKRGQNVTFRCDPISEHNRLYWYRQTLGQGPEFLTYFQNEAQLEKSRLLSDRFSAERPKGSFSTLEIQRTEQGDSAMYLCASSLLEAGNTIYFGEGSWLTVV.

V gene TRBV5-4 combines with J gene TRBJ2-3, with 7 bases fitting TRBD2. Germline V gene sequence: CDR1 SGHNT, CDR2 YYREEE (reference sequence). This CDR3 has 18 residues. After removal of 0 bases from V and 0 bases from J, the junction contained 10 bases not matched to a gene. This chain's CDR3 is CASSLALAGDVSTDTQYF. The CDR3, as DNA: TGTGCCAGCAGCTTGGCCCTGGCGGGAGATGTTAGCACAGATACGCAGTATTTT.

V and J are TRBV5-1 and TRBJ2-5; TRBD2 matches 8 bases. J was trimmed by 1 base and V by 4 bases; bases with no gene match: 9. The V gene's germline CDR1 is SGHRS and CDR2 YFSETQ. This CDR3 region has 16 residues. The CDR3 nucleotides read TGCGCCAGCAGCCCCTTAGGCGGGGGGCGCCAAGAGACCCAGTACTTC. It is translated as CASSPLGGGRQETQYF.

This clonotype showed up just a few times. V is TRBV6-1 and J is TRBJ1-5; TRBD1 is a possible D gene (5 bases). V was clipped by 5 bases and J by 0 bases, with 11 bases between them. The CDR3 extends over 15 amino acids. From germline, CDR1 is MNHNS and CDR2 SASEGT. This CDR3 is CASSRGVRSNQPQHF. The CDR3 bases are TGTGCCAGCAGTCGGGGGGTACGTAGCAATCAGCCCCAGCATTTT.

This clonotype has just a few counts. The chain employs TRBV6-1 and TRBJ1-2, with D tentatively TRBD1 (6 bases). Trimming removed 5 bases at V and 1 base at J, with 14 bases between. The CDR3 spans 15 residues. CDR1 is MNHNS, CDR2 SASEGT, per germline. This chain's CDR3 is CASSTYGGGNYGYTF. CDR3 in DNA: TGTGCCAGCAGTACATACGGAGGGGGTAACTATGGCTACACCTTC.

This rearrangement joins TRBV6-5 to TRBJ2-1; D uncertain. Per the germline V gene, CDR1 is MNHEY and CDR2 is SVGAGI. The CDR3 sequence is 14 residues long. Trimming stripped 2 bases from V and 5 bases from J, with 10 bases between. DNA of the CDR3: TGTGCCAGCAGTTACCTTTCCAGAGACAATGAGCAGTTCTTC. Protein sequence: CASSYLSRDNEQFF.

The chain couples TRBV18 to TRBJ2-7; 8 nucleotides match TRBD1. The CDR3 totals 14 residues. The V segment lost 6 bases and the J segment 4 bases; nucleotides outside the gene matches: 8. The germline gives CDR1 KGHSH, CDR2 LQKENI. The CDR3 nucleotides read TGTGCCAGCTCTCCCGACAGGGGTGTTTACGAGCAGTACTTC. Protein: CASSPDRGVYEQYF.

V gene TRBV12-3 or TRBV12-4 combines with J gene TRBJ2-1; 9 bases are shared with TRBD2. The CDR3 loop spans 13 amino acids. Trimming took 7 bases from V and 9 from J; bases not matched to a gene: 7. The CDR3 bases are TGTGCCAGCAAGGGCGGGAGGGGCGGTGAGCAGTTCTTC. Its translation: CASKGGRGGEQFF.

The rearrangement joins TRBV6-2 or TRBV6-3 to TRBJ1-1, with a possible D match to TRBD1 (5 bases). Germline values: CDR1 MNHEY, CDR2 SVGEGT. Trimming took 7 bases from V and 5 from J, leaving 17 bases between them. CDR3 length equals 14 residues. CDR3 bases: TGTGCCAGCACCTATCAGGCAGGGCTAACTGAAGCTTTCTTT. The encoded protein is CASTYQAGLTEAFF.

The genes are TRBV7-2 and TRBJ2-7, with D perhaps matching TRBD2 (5 bases). Germline V CDR1 and CDR2: SGHTA, FQGNSA. Trimming stripped 1 base from V and 0 bases from J, with 16 bases between. The CDR3 consists of 17 residues. The CDR3 DNA sequence: TGTGCCAGCAGCTTAGGCAGGAGCGGCCAAGCCTCCTACGAGCAGTACTTC. It specifies CASSLGRSGQASYEQYF.

The chain couples TRBV12-3 or TRBV12-4 to TRBJ1-5; D gene unclear. This CDR3 is built from 14 residues. Deletions cut 0 bases from V and 4 bases from J, with 7 bases between. The CDR3 reads CASSLAGSNQPQHF. The CDR3 bases are TGTGCCAGCAGTTTAGCGGGGTCAAATCAGCCCCAGCATTTT.